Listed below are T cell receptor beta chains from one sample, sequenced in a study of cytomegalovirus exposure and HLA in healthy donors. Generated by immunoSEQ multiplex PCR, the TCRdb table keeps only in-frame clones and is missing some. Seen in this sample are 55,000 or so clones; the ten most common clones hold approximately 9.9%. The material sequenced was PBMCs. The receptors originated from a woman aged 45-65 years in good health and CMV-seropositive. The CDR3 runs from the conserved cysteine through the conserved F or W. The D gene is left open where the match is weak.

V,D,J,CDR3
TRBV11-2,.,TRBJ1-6,CASRYPGRRRSPLHF
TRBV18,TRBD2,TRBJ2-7,CASSPAGTRYEQYF
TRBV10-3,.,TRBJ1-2,CAISARGLNYGYTF
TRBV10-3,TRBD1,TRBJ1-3,CAISEQGGSSGNTIYF
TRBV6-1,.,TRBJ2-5,CASHPDAGQETQYF
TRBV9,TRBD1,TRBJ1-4,CASSPRTGGWGEKLFF
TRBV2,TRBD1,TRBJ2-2,CASRLQGAAGELFF
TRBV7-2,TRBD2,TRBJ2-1,CASSFSGASSYNEQFF
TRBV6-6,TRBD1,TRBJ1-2,CASSREGAVYGYTF
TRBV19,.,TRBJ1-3,CASSIVPDSGNTIYF
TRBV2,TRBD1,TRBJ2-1,CASSGGTGPGYNEQFF
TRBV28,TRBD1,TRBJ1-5,CASTPIDRGFQPQHF
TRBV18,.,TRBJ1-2,CASSPLLTGIDGYTF
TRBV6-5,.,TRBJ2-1,CASSTPGTYNEQFF
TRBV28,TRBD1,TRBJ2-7,CASSLLGQGGNEQYF
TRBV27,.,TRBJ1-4,CASSDTGPATNEKLFF
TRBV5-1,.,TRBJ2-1,CASSSEGYNEQFF
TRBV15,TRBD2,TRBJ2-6,CATSSRLARSISGANVLTF
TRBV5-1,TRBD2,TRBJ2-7,CASSLESGGNEQYF
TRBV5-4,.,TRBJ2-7,CASSRGRGANSYEQYF
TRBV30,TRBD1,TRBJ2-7,CAWGTGNSYEQYF
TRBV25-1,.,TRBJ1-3,CASSPQTGGVGRNTIYF
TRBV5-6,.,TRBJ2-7,CASSLGGYEQYF
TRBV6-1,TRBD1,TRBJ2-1,CASRGDRGLLNEQFF
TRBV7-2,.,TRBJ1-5,CASSLSDYSNQPQHF
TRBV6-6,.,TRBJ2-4,CASYQGTKNIQYF
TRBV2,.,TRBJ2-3,CARQGITDTQYF
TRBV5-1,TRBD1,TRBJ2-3,CASSEGDRTRTDTQYF
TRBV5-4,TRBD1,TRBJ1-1,CASSLVDRPTEAFF
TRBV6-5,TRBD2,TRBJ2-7,CASSLRDTGGGYEQYF
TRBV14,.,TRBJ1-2,CASSPSGIPNYGYTF
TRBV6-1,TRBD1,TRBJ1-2,CASSATGGAGGYTF
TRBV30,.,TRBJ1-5,CAWSVEGGQPQHF
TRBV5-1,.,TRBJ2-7,CASSLIVRPYEQYF
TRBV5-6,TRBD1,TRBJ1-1,CASSFAGQGEMNTEAFF
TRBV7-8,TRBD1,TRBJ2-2,CASSWGQGAPSTGELFF
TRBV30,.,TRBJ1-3,CAWSVGDNLIGDTIYF
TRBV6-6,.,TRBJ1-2,CASSYSAGANYGYTF
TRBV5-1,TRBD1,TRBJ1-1,CASSFYRGLGNTEAFF
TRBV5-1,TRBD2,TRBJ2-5,CASSFGQRTSGQETQYF
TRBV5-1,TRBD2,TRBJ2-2,CASTSLRGDTGELFF
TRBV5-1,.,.,CASSPGLRVSYEQYF
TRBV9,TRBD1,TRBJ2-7,CASSPSGQASAEQYF
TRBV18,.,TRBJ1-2,CASSPAGDYGYTF
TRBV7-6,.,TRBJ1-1,CASSADLNTEAFF
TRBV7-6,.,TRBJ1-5,CASSLREGGDQPQHF
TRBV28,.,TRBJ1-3,CASTGRLGLRYF
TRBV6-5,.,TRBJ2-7,CASRTIQRRAYEQYF